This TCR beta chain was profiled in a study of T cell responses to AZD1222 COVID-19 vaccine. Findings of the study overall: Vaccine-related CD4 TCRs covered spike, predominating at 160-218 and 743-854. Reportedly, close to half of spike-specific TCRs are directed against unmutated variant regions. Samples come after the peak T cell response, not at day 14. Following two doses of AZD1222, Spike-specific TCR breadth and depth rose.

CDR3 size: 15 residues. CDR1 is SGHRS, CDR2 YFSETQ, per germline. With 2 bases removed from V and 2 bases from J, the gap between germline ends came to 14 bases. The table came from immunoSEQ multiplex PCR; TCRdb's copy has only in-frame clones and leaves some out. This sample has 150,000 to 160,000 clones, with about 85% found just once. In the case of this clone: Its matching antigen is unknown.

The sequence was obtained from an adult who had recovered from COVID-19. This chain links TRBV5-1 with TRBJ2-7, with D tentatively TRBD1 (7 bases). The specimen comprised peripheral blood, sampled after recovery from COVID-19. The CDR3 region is CASSLIQGGTYEQYF. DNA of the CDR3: TGCGCCAGCAGCTTAATCCAGGGGGGAACCTACGAGCAGTACTTC.